This TCR beta chain was captured by sequencing in a study of T cells in Graves' hyperthyroidism and ophthalmopathy. General observations from the study: Most thyroid clonotypes with frequency above 0.001 were detected in blood.

This clonotype occurred a few times. What it binds is not known. A much larger clonotype is one base distant, so this may be a read error. Each 10 ml fresh peripheral blood draw supplied the PBMCs. Regions amplified from RNA transcripts were the TCR beta CDR3 regions. An initial round of RT-PCR targeting the TCR CDR3 relied on the HTBI primer set. TCRdb ran MiXCR on the multiplex PCR reads and lists one entry per CDR3 protein. The sample shows roughly 420,000 distinct CDR3 sequences, approximately 15% of them seen only once. Material: blood. This sequence was found in a woman between 18 and 30 years old with Graves' hyperthyroidism.

The CDR3 DNA reads TGTGCCAGCAGTCGACCGGGACGGATGAACACTAAAGCTTTCTTT. As protein: CASSRPGRMNTKAFF. V usage is TRBV28 and J usage is TRBJ1-1; D might be TRBD1 (5 bases). Germline-derived CDR1 and CDR2 are MDHEN and SYDVKM. The CDR3 sequence is 15 residues long. The full variable domain, in which reference TRBV28 and TRBJ1-1 provide the parts outside the CDR3, is DVKVTQSSRYLVKRTGEKVFLECVQDMDHENMFWYRQDPGLGLRLIYFSYDVKMKEKGDIPEGYSVSREKKERFSLILESASTNQTSMYLCASSRPGRMNTKAFFGQGTRLTVV.